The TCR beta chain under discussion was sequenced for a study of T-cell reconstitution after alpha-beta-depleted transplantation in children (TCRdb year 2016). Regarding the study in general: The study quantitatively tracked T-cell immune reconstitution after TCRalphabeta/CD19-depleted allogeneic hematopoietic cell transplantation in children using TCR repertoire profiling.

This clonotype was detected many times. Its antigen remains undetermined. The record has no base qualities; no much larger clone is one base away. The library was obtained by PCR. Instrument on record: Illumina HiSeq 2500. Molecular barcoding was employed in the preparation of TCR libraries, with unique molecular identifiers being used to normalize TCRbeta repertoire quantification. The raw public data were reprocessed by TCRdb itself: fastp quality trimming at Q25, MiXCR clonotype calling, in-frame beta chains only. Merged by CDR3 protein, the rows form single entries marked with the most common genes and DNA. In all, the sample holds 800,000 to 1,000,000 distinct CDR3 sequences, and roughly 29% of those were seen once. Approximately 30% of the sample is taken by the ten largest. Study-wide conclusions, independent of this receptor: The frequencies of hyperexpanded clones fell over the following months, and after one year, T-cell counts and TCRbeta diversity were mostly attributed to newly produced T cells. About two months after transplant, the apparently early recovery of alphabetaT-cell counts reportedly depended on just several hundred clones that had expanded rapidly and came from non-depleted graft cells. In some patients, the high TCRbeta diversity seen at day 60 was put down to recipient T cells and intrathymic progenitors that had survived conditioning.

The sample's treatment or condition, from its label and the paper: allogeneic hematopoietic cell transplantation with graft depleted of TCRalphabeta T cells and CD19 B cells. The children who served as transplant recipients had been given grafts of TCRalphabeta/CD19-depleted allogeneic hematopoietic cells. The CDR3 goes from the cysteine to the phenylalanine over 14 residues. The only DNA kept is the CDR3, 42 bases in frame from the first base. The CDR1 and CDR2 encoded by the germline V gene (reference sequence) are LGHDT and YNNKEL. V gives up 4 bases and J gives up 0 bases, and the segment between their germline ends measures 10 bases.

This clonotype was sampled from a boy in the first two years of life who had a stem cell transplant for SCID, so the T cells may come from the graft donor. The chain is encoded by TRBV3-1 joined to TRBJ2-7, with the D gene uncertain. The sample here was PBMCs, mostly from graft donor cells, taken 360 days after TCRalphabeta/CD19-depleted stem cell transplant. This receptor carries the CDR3 CASSPDGFSYEQYF. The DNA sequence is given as TGTGCCAGCAGCCCCGACGGATTCTCCTACGAGCAGTACTTC.